This T cell receptor beta chain was recovered during a study of blood T cell repertoires in COVID-19. Clones were read by immunoSEQ multiplex PCR, and TCRdb kept only the in-frame ones, dropping some. The sample shows 300,000 to 500,000 clones, around 90% of them seen only once. The germline gives CDR1 SEHNR, CDR2 FQNEAQ (reference sequence). Trimming pared 0 bases from V and 5 bases from J, leaving 14 bases between. This CDR3 has 16 residues. This rearrangement joins TRBV7-9 to TRBJ2-1, with a weak D call TRBD1 (6 bases). This receptor was taken from a middle-aged woman with acute COVID-19. Sequences were obtained from PBMCs or T cells enriched from blood (not recorded which). The CDR3 loop reads CASSLAPGAPDNEQFF. CDR3 coding DNA: TGTGCCAGCAGCTTAGCTCCAGGGGCGCCGGACAATGAGCAGTTCTTC.